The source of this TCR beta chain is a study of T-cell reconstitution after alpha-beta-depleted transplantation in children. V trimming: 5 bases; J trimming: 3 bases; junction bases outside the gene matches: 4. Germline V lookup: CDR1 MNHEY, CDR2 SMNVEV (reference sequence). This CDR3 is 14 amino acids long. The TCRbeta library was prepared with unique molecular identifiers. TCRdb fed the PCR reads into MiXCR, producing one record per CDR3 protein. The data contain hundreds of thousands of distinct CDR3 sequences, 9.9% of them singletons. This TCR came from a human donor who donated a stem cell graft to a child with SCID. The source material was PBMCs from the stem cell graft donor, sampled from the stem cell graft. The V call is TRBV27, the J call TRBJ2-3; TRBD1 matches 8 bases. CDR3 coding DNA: TGTGCCAGCAGTCAGGACAGGGCGACAGATACGCAGTATTTT. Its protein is CASSQDRATDTQYF.